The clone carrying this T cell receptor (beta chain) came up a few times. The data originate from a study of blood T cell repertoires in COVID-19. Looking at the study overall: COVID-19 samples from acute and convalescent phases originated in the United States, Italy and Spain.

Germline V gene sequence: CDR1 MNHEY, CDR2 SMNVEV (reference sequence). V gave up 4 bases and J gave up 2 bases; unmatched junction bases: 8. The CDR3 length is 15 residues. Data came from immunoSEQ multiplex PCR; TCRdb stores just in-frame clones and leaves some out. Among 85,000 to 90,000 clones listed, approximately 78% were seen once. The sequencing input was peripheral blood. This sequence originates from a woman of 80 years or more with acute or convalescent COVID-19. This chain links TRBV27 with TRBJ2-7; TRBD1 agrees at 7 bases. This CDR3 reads CASSSQRDRAYEQYF. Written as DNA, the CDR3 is TGTGCCAGCAGTTCCCAACGGGACAGAGCCTACGAGCAGTACTTC.